Below are 19 T cell receptor beta chains sequenced from a single sample in a study of blood T cell repertoires in COVID-19. The assay was immunoSEQ multiplex PCR, and TCRdb's table has in-frame clones only and misses some. Of approximately 200,000 clones listed, less than 95% are singletons. Sequencing used peripheral blood. The receptor set was obtained from a man aged 25-40 years with COVID-19, enrolled during active disease.

The J gene is TRBJ1-3, the V gene TRBV6-5; TRBD1 is a possible D gene (5 bases). The V end lost 0 bases, the J end lost 4 bases, and 13 bases lay between the germline ends. Per germline, CDR1 MNHEY and CDR2 SVGAGI. The CDR3 runs to 16 residues. The CDR3 region has the DNA TGTGCCAGCAGTTACTCTGCCAGGGTAATGGGAAACACCATATATTTT. Protein sequence: CASSYSARVMGNTIYF.

Comments on this clone: Germline and junction disagree at one end, which may indicate a read error. The chain has TRBV5-6 and TRBJ2-5; 9 nucleotides align to TRBD2. The CDR3 length is 15 residues. Germline V gene lookup returns CDR1 SGHDT and CDR2 YYEEEE. The CDR3 DNA follows: TGTGCCCGCAGCCGGGCGGGGGGGCCTCGGGAGACCCAGTACTTC. It is translated as CARSRAGGPRETQYF. Complete variable domain (other parts from reference TRBV5-6 and TRBJ2-5): DAGVTQSPTHLIKTRGQQVTLRCSPKSGHDTVSWYQQALGQGPQFIFQYYEEEERQRGNFPDRFSGHQFPNYSSELNVNALLLGDSALYLCARSRAGGPRETQYFGPGTRLLVL.

The chain carries TRBV11-1 and TRBJ1-1, with 7 nucleotides matching TRBD1. Germline lookup yields CDR1 SGHAT and CDR2 FQDESV (reference sequence). The CDR3 extends over 14 amino acids. Losses at the gene ends were 6 bases for V and 1 base for J; bases not matched to a gene: 5. The CDR3 DNA reads as TGTGCCAGCAGGCCGACAGGGAGGAACACTGAAGCTTTCTTT. Translation gives CASRPTGRNTEAFF.

J is TRBJ2-5 and V is TRBV7-3; 8 bases agree with TRBD2. The J segment lost 1 base and the V segment lost 6 bases, leaving 10 bases of the junction unmatched. The CDR3 is made up of 16 amino acids. Germline loops: CDR1 SGHTA, CDR2 FQGTGA. The CDR3 DNA reads as TGTGCCAGCAGTCCCCAAGCCGGGACTAGCCAAGAGACCCAGTACTTC. Its translation: CASSPQAGTSQETQYF.

The gene calls are TRBV5-1 and TRBJ2-7; 7 nucleotides agree with TRBD1. The CDR3 consists of 13 residues. CDR1 SGHRS and CDR2 YFSETQ come from the germline V gene. With 2 bases clipped from V and 3 bases from J, the junction kept 2 bases outside the gene matches. In DNA form, the CDR3 reads TGCGCCAGCAGCTTAGGACAGGTCTACGAGCAGTACTTC. It is translated as CASSLGQVYEQYF.

This chain joins TRBV30 and TRBJ1-5; TRBD1 agrees at 10 bases. This CDR3 has 14 amino acids. Germline loops: CDR1 GTSNPN, CDR2 SVGIG (reference sequence). Unmatched junction bases numbered 6, after V lost 4 bases and J lost 6 bases. The CDR3 region is CAWKGTGEIQPQHF. The DNA for the CDR3 is TGTGCCTGGAAAGGGACAGGGGAAATTCAGCCCCAGCATTTT.

The genes are TRBV5-1 and TRBJ1-1; D possibly corresponds to TRBD1 (6 bases). CDR3 length: 14 residues. V was trimmed by 4 bases and J by 0 bases, leaving 10 bases between them. Looked up from germline, CDR1 is SGHRS and CDR2 is YFSETQ. In nucleotides, the CDR3 is TGCGCCAGCAGCCAACAGGGACTGAACACTGAAGCTTTCTTT. Translating gives CASSQQGLNTEAFF. Full variable domain (rest looked up from reference TRBV5-1 and TRBJ1-1): KAGVTQTPRYLIKTRGQQVTLSCSPISGHRSVSWYQQTPGQGLQFLFEYFSETQRNKGNFPGRFSGRQFSNSRSEMNVSTLELGDSALYLCASSQQGLNTEAFFGQGTRLTVV.

In nucleotides, the CDR3 is TGTGCCAGCAGCCAAGTAGCAGGGTCGAACACTGAAGCTTTCTTT. Translation: CASSQVAGSNTEAFF. V usage is TRBV14 and J usage is TRBJ1-1, with D perhaps matching TRBD1 (5 bases). This CDR3 comprises 15 residues. CDR1 is SGHDN and CDR2 is FVKESK in the germline V gene. V was trimmed by 1 base and J by 1 base, leaving 10 bases between them. Supplemented by reference TRBV14 and TRBJ1-1, the full variable domain reads EAGVTQFPSHSVIEKGQTVTLRCDPISGHDNLYWYRRVMGKEIKFLLHFVKESKQDESGMPNNRFLAERTGGTYSTLKVQPAELEDSGVYFCASSQVAGSNTEAFFGQGTRLTVV.

The chain uses TRBV6-6 and TRBJ1-1, with 8 bases that match TRBD1. From germline, CDR1 is MNHNY and CDR2 SVGAGI (reference sequence). The CDR3 is made up of 14 amino acids. The ends lost 0 bases at V and 3 bases at J; junction bases unmatched: 0. CDR3: CASSYSGQDTEAFF. The CDR3 nucleotides are TGTGCCAGCAGTTACTCGGGACAGGACACTGAAGCTTTCTTT.

The chain is built from TRBV19 and TRBJ1-3; possibly TRBD1 for D (6 bases). Per the germline V gene, CDR1 is LNHDA and CDR2 is SQIVND (reference sequence). This CDR3 is built from 16 residues. Trimming removed 5 bases from V and 0 bases from J, with 14 bases in between. The chain's CDR3 is CASSLSGDGSGNTIYF. In DNA form, the CDR3 reads TGTGCCAGTAGTCTATCAGGGGACGGCTCTGGAAACACCATATATTTT.

The V call is TRBV12-3 or TRBV12-4, the J call TRBJ2-7, with TRBD2 as a possible D gene (5 bases). The ends were cut back, 2 bases at V and 5 bases at J, with 10 bases in the middle. The CDR3 runs 13 residues. CDR3 nucleotide sequence: TGTGCCAGCAGTTTATCGGGGTGGGACGAGCAGTACTTC. Translation gives CASSLSGWDEQYF.

The chain is built from TRBV19 and TRBJ2-7; possibly TRBD2 for D (6 bases). The CDR3 runs 15 residues. Germline CDR1 is LNHDA and CDR2 is SQIVND (reference sequence). The V and J ends lost 3 bases and 2 bases respectively, with 14 bases between them. CDR3 amino acids: CASSMGLTITYEQYF. CDR3 coding DNA: TGTGCCAGTAGTATGGGACTTACCATCACCTACGAGCAGTACTTC.

This clone was detected once. The chain links TRBV7-2 to TRBJ1-5, with a tentative D call TRBD1 (5 bases). Trimming took 4 bases from V and 10 from J, leaving 14 bases between them. Looked up from germline, CDR1 is SGHTA and CDR2 is FQGNSA. This CDR3 spans 13 amino acids. For the CDR3, the DNA is TGTGCCAGCAGCTCGGCAGGGTTCGGCCCCCAGCATTTT. Protein sequence: CASSSAGFGPQHF. The variable domain in full, completed from reference TRBV7-2 and TRBJ1-5, reads GAGVSQSPSNKVTEKGKDVELRCDPISGHTALYWYRQSLGQGLEFLIYFQGNSAPDKSGLPSDRFSAERTGGSVSTLTIQRTQQEDSAVYLCASSSAGFGPQHFGDGTRLSIL.

The CDR3 sequence is CASSELDGGYNEQFF. The CDR3 region has the DNA TGTGCCAGCAGTGAACTAGACGGGGGCTACAATGAGCAGTTCTTC. This chain links TRBV2 with TRBJ2-1, with D perhaps TRBD2 (6 bases). Germline V gene sequence: CDR1 SNHLY, CDR2 FYNNEI. V was shortened by 2 bases and J by 3 bases, with 11 bases between the two germline ends. This CDR3 comprises 15 residues.

The chain links TRBV3-1 (or the pseudogene TRBV3-2) to TRBJ1-1; TRBD1 is a possible D gene (5 bases). Germline-derived CDR1 and CDR2 are LGHDT and YNNKEL (reference sequence). Trimming took off 1 base at V and 3 bases at J, with 6 bases between the two ends. The length of the CDR3 is 13 residues. The CDR3 is CASSQVGDTEAFF. The CDR3 DNA reads as TGTGCCAGCAGCCAAGTAGGGGACACTGAAGCTTTCTTT.

This clone was seen a single time. The gene calls are TRBV11-3 and TRBJ2-3; TRBD1 aligns across 8 bases. The length of the CDR3 is 14 residues. V gave up 3 bases and J gave up 4 bases; unmatched junction bases: 3. The germline CDR1 and CDR2 sequences are SGHNT and YENEEA. The CDR3 is CASSLGQDPDTQYF. The CDR3 nucleotides are TGTGCCAGCAGCTTGGGACAGGACCCAGATACGCAGTATTTT.

V gene TRBV2 combines with J gene TRBJ1-1; D unclear. Looked up from germline, CDR1 is SNHLY and CDR2 is FYNNEI. This CDR3 spans 13 amino acids. V shed 6 bases and J shed 4 bases, with 12 bases lying between them. The CDR3: CASSSEGSTEAFF. Written as DNA, the CDR3 is TGTGCCAGCAGCTCGGAGGGAAGCACTGAAGCTTTCTTT.

This rearrangement joins TRBV9 to TRBJ1-6; D perhaps matches TRBD1 (6 bases). This CDR3 comprises 15 residues. V was clipped by 2 bases and J by 10 bases, with 16 bases between them. The germline CDR1 and CDR2 sequences are SGDLS and YYNGEE. The CDR3 region has the DNA TGTGCCAGCAGCGTGGAAGCAGGGGTAGGGTCACCCCTCCACTTT. Its protein is CASSVEAGVGSPLHF.

V usage is TRBV6-5 and J usage is TRBJ2-1, with D maybe TRBD2 (5 bases). V gave up 6 bases and J gave up 6 bases, with 12 bases separating them. Germline assignment: CDR1 MNHEY and CDR2 SVGAGI. CDR3 size: 13 residues. The CDR3 bases are TGTGCCAGCAGCAGACATGGAGGCAATGAGCAGTTCTTC. Encoded protein: CASSRHGGNEQFF.